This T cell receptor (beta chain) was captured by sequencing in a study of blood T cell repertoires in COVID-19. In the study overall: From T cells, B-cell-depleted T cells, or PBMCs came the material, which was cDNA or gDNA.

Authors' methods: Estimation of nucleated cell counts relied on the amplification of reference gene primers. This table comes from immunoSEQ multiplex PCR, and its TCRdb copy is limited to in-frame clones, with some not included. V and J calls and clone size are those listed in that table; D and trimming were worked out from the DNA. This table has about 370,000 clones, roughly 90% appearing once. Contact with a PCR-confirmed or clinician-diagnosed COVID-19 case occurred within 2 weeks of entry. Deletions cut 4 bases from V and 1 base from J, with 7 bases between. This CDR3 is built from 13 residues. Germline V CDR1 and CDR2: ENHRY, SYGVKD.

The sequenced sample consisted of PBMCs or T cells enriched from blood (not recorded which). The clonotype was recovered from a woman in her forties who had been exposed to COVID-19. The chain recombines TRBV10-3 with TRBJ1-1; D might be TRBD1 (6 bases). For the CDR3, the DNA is TGTGCCATCAGTGTGACAGGGAACACTGAAGCTTTCTTT. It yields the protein CAISVTGNTEAFF.